This entry lists 15 T cell receptor beta chains sequenced from one sample in a study of identical twins. TCRdb reprocessed the 5' RACE reads with MiXCR, giving one entry per CDR3 protein. The repertoire holds about 690,000 distinct CDR3 sequences, with roughly 6% as singletons. Sample: naive T cells sorted from blood. The receptors derive from a man aged 18-30 years in good health.

At least ten counts were recorded for this clonotype. The V gene is TRBV4-3, the J gene TRBJ2-1; TRBD2 aligns across 7 bases. The CDR3 sequence is 15 residues long. Germline CDR1 is LGHNA and CDR2 is YSLEER. V was clipped by 0 bases and J by 7 bases; unmatched bases: 6. DNA of the CDR3: TGCGCCAGCAGCCAAGATGGAGGCGGGAGTAATGAGCAGTTCTTC. Amino acid sequence: CASSQDGGGSNEQFF.

The chain combines TRBV7-2 with TRBJ2-5, with D perhaps matching TRBD1 or TRBD2 (5 bases each). Per the germline V gene, CDR1 is SGHTA and CDR2 is FQGNSA. V lost 4 bases, J lost 5 bases, and 17 bases lay in between. The CDR3 has 15 residues. DNA of the CDR3: TGTGCCAGCAGCTCGCCCTCGACTCGGGGCGAGACCCAGTACTTC. Protein product: CASSSPSTRGETQYF.

This clonotype was found a few times. The chain is built from TRBV27 and TRBJ1-1, with a possible D match to TRBD1 (6 bases). V was trimmed by 5 bases and J by 8 bases, leaving 15 bases between them. The CDR3 length is 13 residues. The germline V gene has CDR1 MNHEY and CDR2 SMNVEV (reference sequence). The CDR3 here is CASSHQGLSEAFF. CDR3 bases: TGTGCCAGCAGTCACCAGGGGCTGTCCGAAGCTTTCTTT.

This clonotype occurred a few times. The chain links TRBV10-3 to TRBJ2-7; TRBD2 might be the D (6 bases). The CDR3 runs 14 residues. V was clipped by 10 bases and J by 2 bases, with 18 bases between them. From germline, CDR1 is ENHRY and CDR2 SYGVKD. The CDR3 loop is CATRAGTDTYEQYF. CDR3 in DNA: TGTGCCACCAGGGCGGGGACGGACACCTACGAGCAGTACTTC.

A few counts support this clonotype. The germline gene is not matched at one end of the junction; a read error may be the cause. The J gene is TRBJ2-4, the V gene TRBV7-9, with 8 positions matching TRBD1. Germline-derived CDR1 and CDR2 are SEHNR and FQNEAQ (reference sequence). This CDR3 is 16 amino acids long. The CDR3 sequence: CATSLGPGTGANIQYF. CDR3 DNA: TGTGCCACCAGCTTAGGTCCGGGGACAGGAGCCAACATTCAGTACTTC. Together with reference TRBV7-9 and TRBJ2-4, the CDR3 gives the full variable domain: DTGVSQNPRHKITKRGQNVTFRCDPISEHNRLYWYRQTLGQGPEFLTYFQNEAQLEKSRLLSDRFSAERPKGSFSTLEIQRTEQGDSAMYLCATSLGPGTGANIQYFGAGTRLSVL.

This clonotype was seen more than once but under ten times. The J gene is TRBJ2-2, the V gene TRBV15; D may be TRBD2 (5 bases). The CDR3 has 16 residues. Per germline, CDR1 LNHNV and CDR2 YYDKDF (reference sequence). V lost 1 base, J lost 4 bases, and 13 bases lay in between. The CDR3 DNA is TGTGCCACCAGCAGAGCCCTTACTAGTACCACCGGGGAGCTGTTTTTT. Translation gives CATSRALTSTTGELFF.

This clonotype was detected many times. The gene calls are TRBV10-3 and TRBJ2-7, with D hard to call. The CDR3 has 12 residues. Germline V gives CDR1 ENHRY, CDR2 SYGVKD. Trimming pared 0 bases from V and 0 bases from J, leaving 0 bases between. CDR3 sequence reads: CAISESSYEQYV. The CDR3 region has the DNA TGTGCCATCAGTGAGTCCTCCTACGAGCAGTACGTC.

The sample holds a few counts of this clonotype. This sequence joins TRBV25-1 and TRBJ1-4; 9 positions match TRBD1. The V gene's germline CDR1 is MGHDK and CDR2 SYGVNS. The length of the CDR3 is 14 residues. Trimming cost V 10 bases and J 7 bases; bases outside gene matches: 10. CDR3 loop: CATPTGTGPEKLFF. The CDR3 bases are TGTGCCACTCCAACAGGGACAGGGCCTGAAAAACTGTTTTTT.

J is TRBJ1-1 and V is TRBV19; 10 bases map to TRBD1. The junction had 10 bases not matched to a gene; V was cut back by 3 bases and J by 12 bases. Germline V CDR1 and CDR2: LNHDA, SQIVND (reference sequence). The CDR3 totals 14 residues. The CDR3 DNA reads as TGTGCCAGTAGTATGCGGGACAGGGGAAAGGTATCTTTCTTT. It codes for CASSMRDRGKVSFF. The full variable domain, completed using reference TRBV19 and TRBJ1-1, is DGGITQSPKYLFRKEGQNVTLSCEQNLNHDAMYWYRQDPGQGLRLIYYSQIVNDFQKGDIAEGYSVSREKKESFPLTVTSAQKNPTAFYLCASSMRDRGKVSFFGQGTRLTVV.

This clonotype was found a few times. The chain couples TRBV7-2 to TRBJ1-2; 8 positions agree with TRBD1. V lost 1 base to trimming and J lost 6 bases; unmatched junction nucleotides: 13. Germline V gene lookup returns CDR1 SGHTA and CDR2 FQGNSA. The CDR3 spans 17 residues. CDR3 sequence reads: CASSLELGTGTGNGYTF. CDR3 nucleotides: TGTGCCAGCAGCTTAGAGCTGGGGACCGGGACAGGAAATGGCTACACCTTC.

This clonotype was observed a few times. V usage is TRBV5-1 and J usage is TRBJ2-7; 9 positions match TRBD2. Germline CDR1 SGHRS, CDR2 YFSETQ. The CDR3 covers 16 residues. The trim removed 0 bases at V and 2 bases at J, leaving 6 bases unmatched. In DNA, the CDR3 is TGCGCCAGCAGCTTGGGAGTAGCGGGAGCCCCCTACGAGCAGTACGTC. It translates to CASSLGVAGAPYEQYV.

This clonotype has more than one count but fewer than ten. V is TRBV7-1 and J is TRBJ2-5, with 14 bases matching TRBD2. TRBV7-1 is an ORF, with its function uncertain. This CDR3 spans 22 amino acids. V lost 3 bases, J lost 6 bases, and 24 bases stayed unmatched. In DNA form, the CDR3 reads TGTGCCAGCAGCTCCCCACGGGACAGGGGACTAGCGGGAGTGGTTCTCGAACAGACCCAGTACTTC. Translating it yields CASSSPRDRGLAGVVLEQTQYF.

Only a few counts were recorded for this clonotype. The chain carries TRBV6-2 or TRBV6-3 and TRBJ2-7; no clear D gene. Germline CDR1 is MNHEY and CDR2 is SVGEGT. Trimming took off 0 bases at V and 2 bases at J, with 17 bases between the two ends. This CDR3 is built from 17 residues. The CDR3 protein is CASSYSSLPISTYEQYV. The DNA of the CDR3 is TGTGCCAGCAGTTACTCGAGTTTACCTATAAGCACCTACGAGCAGTACGTC.

This clonotype has a count of ten or more. The J gene is TRBJ1-6, the V gene TRBV12-3 or TRBV12-4, with D possibly being TRBD1 (5 bases). V was trimmed by 3 bases and J by 5 bases, leaving 8 bases between them. The CDR3 totals 14 residues. The CDR3 region has the DNA TGTGCCAGCAGTTTTTGGGGGGATAATTCACCCCTCCACTTT. It specifies CASSFWGDNSPLHF.

In its sample, this clonotype was seen many times. V and J are TRBV12-3 or TRBV12-4 and TRBJ1-2; no reliable D call. V was trimmed by 6 bases and J by 8 bases, leaving 13 bases between them. The CDR3 spans 12 residues. CDR3 nucleotide sequence: TGTGCCAGCAGCCTCGCCCCGAGGGGCTACACCTTC. Translation: CASSLAPRGYTF.